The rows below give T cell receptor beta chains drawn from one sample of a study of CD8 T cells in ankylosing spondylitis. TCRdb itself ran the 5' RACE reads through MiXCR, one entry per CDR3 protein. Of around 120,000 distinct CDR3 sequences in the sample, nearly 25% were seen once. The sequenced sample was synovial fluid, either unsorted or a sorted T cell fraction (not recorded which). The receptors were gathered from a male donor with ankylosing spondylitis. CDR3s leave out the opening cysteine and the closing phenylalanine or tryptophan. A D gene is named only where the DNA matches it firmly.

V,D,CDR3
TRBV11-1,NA,ASSFSSHARTEQY
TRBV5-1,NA,ASSLRRGHNEQF
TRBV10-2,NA,ASSERDEQF
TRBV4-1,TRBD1,ASSRPDRAYSPLH
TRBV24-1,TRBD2,ATSDLDGRASTDTQY
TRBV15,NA,ATSRKTVSTDTQY
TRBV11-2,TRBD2,ASSLRTSGRSPSTDTQY
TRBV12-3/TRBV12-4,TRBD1,ASSEQGLVNEKLF
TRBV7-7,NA,ASSELATGELF
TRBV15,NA,ATSREARATSTGELF
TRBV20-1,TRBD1,SAREQGATYEQY
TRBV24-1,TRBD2,ATSDPGLAGTDTQY
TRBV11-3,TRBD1,ASSFGQDPEKLF
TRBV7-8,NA,ASSLISREADEKLF
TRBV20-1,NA,SASRDMESDTQY
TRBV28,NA,ASSPRGDYSNQPQH
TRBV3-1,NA,ASSQNANSPLH
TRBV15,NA,ATSRDNPGFRDTEAF
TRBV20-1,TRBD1,SAQNEDRVLETQY
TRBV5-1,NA,ASSLTGGGQPQH
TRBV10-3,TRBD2,AISTGTSGRKETQY
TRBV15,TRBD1,ATSKGFGAGGSDTEAF
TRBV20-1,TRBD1,SARRGQGDEKLF
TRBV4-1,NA,ASSQASFRAGNTIY
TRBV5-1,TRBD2,ASSPTVGTSGRETQY
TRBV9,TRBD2,ASSFSGMSLNEQF
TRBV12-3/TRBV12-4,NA,ASRTSGARNTEAF
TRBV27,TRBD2,ASSSLAGGITDTQY
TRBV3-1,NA,ASSKRAQQNEQF
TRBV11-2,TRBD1,ASSQRGGQGQLGYNEQF
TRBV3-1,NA,ASSQDQTDKAF
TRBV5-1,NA,ASSLGGKENTEAF
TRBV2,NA,ASRGDFQETQY
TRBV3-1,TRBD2,ASSQVSRTSRNQETQY
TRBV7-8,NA,ASSRGRISGNTIY
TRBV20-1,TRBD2,CATTSGTLRDIQY
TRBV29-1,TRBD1,SVGTARQPQH
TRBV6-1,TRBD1,ASSEYGTVGYNEQF
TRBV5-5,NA,ASSLWGAKGNTIY
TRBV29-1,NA,SVDKSTGELF
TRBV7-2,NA,ASSSGFSQY
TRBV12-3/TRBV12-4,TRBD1,ASSFRSGQVNQPQH
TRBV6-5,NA,ASSYGRGNEQF
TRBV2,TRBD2,ASSEAGGLADQY
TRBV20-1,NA,SALGVSNQPQH
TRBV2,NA,ASRRGGTPRGTGELF
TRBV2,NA,ASSVVSRGTDTQY
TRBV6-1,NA,ASTRVLGVNTQY
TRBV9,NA,ASSVAGGFEETQY